The 11 T cell receptor beta chains in this list originate from one sample, sequenced in a study of Ad26.COV2.S vaccination and SARS-CoV-2 variants (dated by TCRdb to 2020 to 2023). In light of the paper, this sample's treatment or condition label describes: some 20 received Ad26.COV2.S at low or high dose, single or two shots; about 5 received placebo; per-sample allocation not given. Repertoires of vaccine and placebo recipients were sequenced from samples taken on day 63 after the first injection. Libraries were prepared through the immunoSEQ multiplex PCR assay. TCRdb retrieved this table from immuneACCESS and kept in-frame rearrangements only. Not all clones are present; in checked studies, unresolved V genes account for under half, and no reason is known for the remainder. For this sample the table gives 300,000 to 400,000 clones, of which 85% to 90% were detected only once. The top ten constitute roughly 6% of the sample.

Here the sequenced sample was peripheral blood, taken in a trial of Ad26.COV2.S vaccine versus placebo. The origin of the receptors is a person aged 18-60 years who received the Ad26.COV2.S COVID-19 vaccine or a placebo.

Here the CDR3 DNA reads TGCGCCAGCAGCCAAGACCCGACAGGGGGCGACTATGGCTACACCTTC. It is translated as CASSQDPTGGDYGYTF. The chain joins TRBV4-3 to TRBJ1-2; 10 bases agree with TRBD1. Germline V gene sequence: CDR1 LGHNA, CDR2 YSLEER. V was pared by 0 bases and J by 3 bases, with 4 bases of the junction left unmatched. This CDR3 is built from 16 residues.

The V and J genes are TRBV4-2 and TRBJ2-3; D remains ambiguous. Trimming cost V 2 bases and J 0 bases, with 12 bases left between them. There are 16 residues in the CDR3. Germline CDR1 LGHNA, CDR2 YNFKEQ. The CDR3: CASSQNFGSSTDTQYF. Written as DNA, the CDR3 is TGTGCCAGCAGCCAAAACTTCGGCTCCAGCACAGATACGCAGTATTTT.

The chain recombines TRBV18 with TRBJ1-2; perhaps TRBD1 as D (6 bases). The CDR3 runs to 19 residues. From germline, CDR1 is KGHSH and CDR2 LQKENI. With 0 bases removed from V and 0 bases from J, the gap between germline ends came to 20 bases. As DNA, the CDR3 is TGTGCCAGCTCACCACCTCCCTCCGAGGGGGGACTCTCTAACTATGGCTACACCTTC. It encodes CASSPPPSEGGLSNYGYTF.

The genes are TRBV7-2 and TRBJ1-1; TRBD1 matches at 7 bases. V lost 7 bases and J lost 8; bases outside the gene matches: 10. The CDR3 length is 13 residues. Germline assignment: CDR1 SGHTA and CDR2 FQGNSA. CDR3 region: CASNPDRVREAFF. CDR3 bases: TGTGCCAGCAACCCCGACAGGGTGAGGGAAGCTTTCTTT.

The V call is TRBV9, the J call TRBJ1-2; 7 nucleotides agree with TRBD1. Germline assignment: CDR1 SGDLS and CDR2 YYNGEE. This CDR3 comprises 17 residues. Losses at the gene ends were 3 bases for V and 4 bases for J; bases not matched to a gene: 15. The CDR3 loop is CASSAKTGATATYGYTF. The DNA of the CDR3 is TGTGCCAGCAGCGCCAAAACAGGGGCCACCGCGACCTATGGCTACACCTTC. The variable domain in full, completed from reference TRBV9 and TRBJ1-2, reads DSGVTQTPKHLITATGQRVTLRCSPRSGDLSVYWYQQSLDQGLQFLIQYYNGEERAKGNILERFSAQQFPDLHSELNLSSLELGDSALYFCASSAKTGATATYGYTFGSGTRLTVV.

The V call is TRBV24-1, the J call TRBJ1-2; D is ambiguous. The germline CDR1 and CDR2 sequences are KGHDR and SFDVKD. V lost 9 bases, J lost 4 bases, and 11 bases lay in between. This CDR3 is 12 amino acids long. The CDR3 sequence: CATSGGSYGYTF. CDR3 DNA: TGTGCCACCTCCGGCGGCAGCTATGGCTACACCTTC.

This clone was counted at least ten times. V gene TRBV28 combines with J gene TRBJ2-6, with D possibly being TRBD2 (5 bases). Looked up from germline, CDR1 is MDHEN and CDR2 is SYDVKM. Trimming shortened V by 2 bases and J by 1 base, and 21 bases separated the two germline ends. The CDR3 spans 20 residues. The CDR3 region has the DNA TGTGCCAGCAGTTTAGTAAGGGAGCTCACAATTAGTTCTGGGGCCAACGTCCTGACTTTC. Translating gives CASSLVRELTISSGANVLTF.

The CDR3 region is CASSGGRGDGYEQYV. CDR3 nucleotide sequence: TGTGCCAGCAGCGGGGGGAGAGGGGATGGGTACGAGCAGTACGTC. The rearrangement uses TRBV7-2 and TRBJ2-7; D perhaps matches TRBD2 (6 bases). V was pared by 5 bases and J by 4 bases, with 18 bases between. The length of the CDR3 is 15 residues. The germline V gene encodes CDR1 SGHTA and CDR2 FQGNSA.

V usage is TRBV15 and J usage is TRBJ1-1, with D possibly TRBD1 on 5 matching bases. V dropped 6 bases and J dropped 8 bases, with 16 bases sitting between them. From germline, CDR1 is LNHNV and CDR2 YYDKDF (reference sequence). The CDR3 runs to 13 residues. DNA of the CDR3: TGTGCCACCAGAGACGACAGTGCCTGGGAAGCTTTCTTT. Protein product: CATRDDSAWEAFF. Supplemented by reference TRBV15 and TRBJ1-1, the full variable domain reads DAMVIQNPRYQVTQFGKPVTLSCSQTLNHNVMYWYQQKSSQAPKLLFHYYDKDFNNEADTPDNFQSRRPNTSFCFLDIRSPGLGDTAMYLCATRDDSAWEAFFGQGTRLTVV.

The chain uses TRBV11-2 and TRBJ1-2; no clear D. The V gene's germline CDR1 is SGHAT and CDR2 FQNNGV. With 1 base removed from V and 3 bases from J, the gap between germline ends came to 6 bases. This CDR3 is 13 amino acids long. The CDR3 DNA sequence: TGTGCCAGCAGCTTAGGGCAGGACTATGGCTACACCTTC. Its protein product is CASSLGQDYGYTF.

The V gene is TRBV6-5, the J gene TRBJ2-7, with D possibly called TRBD1 or TRBD2 (5 bases each). The V end lost 6 bases, the J end lost 2 bases, and 14 bases lay between the germline ends. Germline CDR1 MNHEY, CDR2 SVGAGI. This CDR3 comprises 14 residues. The CDR3 DNA reads TGTGCCAGCAGAGCGGAGCAGACAGCCTACGAGCAGTACTTC. The encoded protein is CASRAEQTAYEQYF.